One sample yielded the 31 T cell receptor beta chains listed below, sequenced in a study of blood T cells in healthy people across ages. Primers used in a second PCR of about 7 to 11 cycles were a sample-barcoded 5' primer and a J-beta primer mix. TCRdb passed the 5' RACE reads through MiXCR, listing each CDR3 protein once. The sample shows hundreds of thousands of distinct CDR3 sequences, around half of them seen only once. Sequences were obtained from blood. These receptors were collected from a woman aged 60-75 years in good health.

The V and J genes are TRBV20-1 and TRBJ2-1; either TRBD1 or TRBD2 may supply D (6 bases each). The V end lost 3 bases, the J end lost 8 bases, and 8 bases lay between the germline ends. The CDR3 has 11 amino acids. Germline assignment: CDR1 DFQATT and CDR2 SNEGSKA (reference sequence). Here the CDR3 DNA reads TGCAGTGCTAGGAGGGGGGATGAGCAGTTCTTC. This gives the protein CSARRGDEQFF.

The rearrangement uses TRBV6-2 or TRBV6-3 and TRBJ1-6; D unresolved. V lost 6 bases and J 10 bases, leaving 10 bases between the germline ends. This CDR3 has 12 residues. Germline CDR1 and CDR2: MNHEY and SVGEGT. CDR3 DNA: TGTGCCAGCAGAGACTTCGGGTCACCCCTCCACTTT. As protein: CASRDFGSPLHF.

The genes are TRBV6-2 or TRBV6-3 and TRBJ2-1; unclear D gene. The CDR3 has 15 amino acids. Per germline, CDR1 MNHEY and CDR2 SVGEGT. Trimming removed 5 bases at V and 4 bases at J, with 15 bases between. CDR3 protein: CASSMSVPRYNEQFF. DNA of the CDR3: TGTGCCAGCAGTATGAGCGTTCCGAGGTACAATGAGCAGTTCTTC.

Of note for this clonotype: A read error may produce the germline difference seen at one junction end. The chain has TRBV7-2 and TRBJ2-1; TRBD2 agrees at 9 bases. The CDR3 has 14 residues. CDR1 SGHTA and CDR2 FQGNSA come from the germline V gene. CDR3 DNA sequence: TGCGCCAGCAGCTCACGTAGCGGGAGCAATGAGCAGTTCTTC. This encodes CASSSRSGSNEQFF.

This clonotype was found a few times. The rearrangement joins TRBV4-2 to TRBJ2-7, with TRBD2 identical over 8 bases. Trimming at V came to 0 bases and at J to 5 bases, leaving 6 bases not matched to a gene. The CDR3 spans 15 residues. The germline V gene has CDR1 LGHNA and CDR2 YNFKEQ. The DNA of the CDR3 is TGTGCCAGCAGCCAAGAAGGGACTAGAAGCGACGAGCAGTACTTC. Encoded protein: CASSQEGTRSDEQYF.

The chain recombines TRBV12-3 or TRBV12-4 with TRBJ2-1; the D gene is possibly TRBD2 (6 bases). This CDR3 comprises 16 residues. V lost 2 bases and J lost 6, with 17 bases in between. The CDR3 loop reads CASSLSRGTNSNEQFF. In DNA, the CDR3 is TGTGCCAGCAGTTTAAGCCGGGGGACGAACTCCAATGAGCAGTTCTTC.

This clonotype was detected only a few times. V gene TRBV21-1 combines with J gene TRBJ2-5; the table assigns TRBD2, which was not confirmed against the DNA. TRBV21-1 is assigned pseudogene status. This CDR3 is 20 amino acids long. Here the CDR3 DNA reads TGTGCCAGCAGCAAAGGCGCACAGAACCGACTAGGTCCGCGACGGGAGACCCAGTACTTC. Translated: CASSKGAQNRLGPRRETQYF.

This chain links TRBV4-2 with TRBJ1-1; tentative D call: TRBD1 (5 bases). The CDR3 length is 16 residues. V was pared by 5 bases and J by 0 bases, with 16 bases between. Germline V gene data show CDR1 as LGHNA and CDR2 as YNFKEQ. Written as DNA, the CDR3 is TGTGCCAGCAGCAAGCACCCCGGGACTGTGAACACTGAAGCTTTCTTT. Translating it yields CASSKHPGTVNTEAFF.

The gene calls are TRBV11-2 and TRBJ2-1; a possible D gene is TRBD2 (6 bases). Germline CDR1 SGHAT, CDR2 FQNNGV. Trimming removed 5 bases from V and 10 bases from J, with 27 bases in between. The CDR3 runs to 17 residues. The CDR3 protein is CASSPLQGLANGGEQFF. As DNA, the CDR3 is TGTGCCAGCAGCCCCCTACAAGGCCTAGCGAACGGCGGGGAGCAGTTCTTC.

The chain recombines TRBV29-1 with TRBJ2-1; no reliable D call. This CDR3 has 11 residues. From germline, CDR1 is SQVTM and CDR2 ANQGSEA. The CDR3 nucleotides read TGCAGTGGACGGGTCTACAATGAGCAGTTCTTC. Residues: CSGRVYNEQFF.

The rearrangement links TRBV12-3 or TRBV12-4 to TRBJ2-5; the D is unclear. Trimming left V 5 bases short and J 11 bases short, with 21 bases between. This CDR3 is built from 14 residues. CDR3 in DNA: TGTGCCAGCAGTAAAGATATAGCATACAATGAGCAGTACTTC. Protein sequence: CASSKDIAYNEQYF.

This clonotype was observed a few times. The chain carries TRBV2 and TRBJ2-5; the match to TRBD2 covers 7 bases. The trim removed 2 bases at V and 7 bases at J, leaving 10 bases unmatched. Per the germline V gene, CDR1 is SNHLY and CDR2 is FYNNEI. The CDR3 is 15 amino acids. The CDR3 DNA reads TGTGCCAGCAGTGAAAGGGCTAGCGGTCTTGGGACCCAGTACTTC. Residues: CASSERASGLGTQYF.

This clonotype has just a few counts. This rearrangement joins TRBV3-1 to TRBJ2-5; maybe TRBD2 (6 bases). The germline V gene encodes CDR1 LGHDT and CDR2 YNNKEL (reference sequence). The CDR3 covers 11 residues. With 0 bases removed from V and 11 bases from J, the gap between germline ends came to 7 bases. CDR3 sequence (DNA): TGTGCCAGCAGCCAAGATGGAGGGCAGTACTTC. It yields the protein CASSQDGGQYF.

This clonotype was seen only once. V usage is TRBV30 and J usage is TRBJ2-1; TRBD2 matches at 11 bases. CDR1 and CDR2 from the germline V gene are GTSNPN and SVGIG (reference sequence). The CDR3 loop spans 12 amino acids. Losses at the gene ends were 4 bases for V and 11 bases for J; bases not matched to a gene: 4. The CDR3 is CAWTSGRPKQFF. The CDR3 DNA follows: TGTGCCTGGACTAGCGGGAGGCCTAAGCAGTTCTTC.

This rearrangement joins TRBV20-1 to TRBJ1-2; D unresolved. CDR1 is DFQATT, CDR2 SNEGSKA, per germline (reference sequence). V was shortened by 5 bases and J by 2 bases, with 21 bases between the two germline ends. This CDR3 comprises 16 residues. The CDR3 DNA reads TGCAGTGCTGGCGTTGGGTTCGGGGTTGGGAACTATGGCTACACCTTC. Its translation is CSAGVGFGVGNYGYTF.

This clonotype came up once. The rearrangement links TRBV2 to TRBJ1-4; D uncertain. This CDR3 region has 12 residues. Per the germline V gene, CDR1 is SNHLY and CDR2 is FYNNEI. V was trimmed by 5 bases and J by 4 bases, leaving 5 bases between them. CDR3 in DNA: TGTGCCAGCAGTTCATATAATGAAAAACTGTTTTTT. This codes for CASSSYNEKLFF.

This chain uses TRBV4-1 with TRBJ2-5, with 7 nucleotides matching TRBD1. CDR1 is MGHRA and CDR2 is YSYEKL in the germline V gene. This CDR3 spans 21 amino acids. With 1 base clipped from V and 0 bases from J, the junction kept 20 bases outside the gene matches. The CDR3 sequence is CASSQGRASLDRVLNQETQYF. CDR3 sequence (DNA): TGCGCCAGCAGCCAAGGACGAGCGAGCCTAGACAGGGTTCTAAACCAAGAGACCCAGTACTTC.

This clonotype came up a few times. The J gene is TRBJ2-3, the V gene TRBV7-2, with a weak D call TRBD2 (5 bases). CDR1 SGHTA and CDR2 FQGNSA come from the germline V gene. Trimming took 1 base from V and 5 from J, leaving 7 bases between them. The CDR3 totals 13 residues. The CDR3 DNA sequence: TGTGCCAGCAGCTTAGGGACTGGAGATACGCAGTATTTT. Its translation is CASSLGTGDTQYF.

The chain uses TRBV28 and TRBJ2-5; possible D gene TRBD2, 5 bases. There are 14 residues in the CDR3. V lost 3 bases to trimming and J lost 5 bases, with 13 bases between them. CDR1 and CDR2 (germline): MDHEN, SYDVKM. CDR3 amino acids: CASSFRGSGETQYF. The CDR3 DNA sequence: TGTGCCAGCAGTTTTCGAGGGAGTGGGGAGACCCAGTACTTC.

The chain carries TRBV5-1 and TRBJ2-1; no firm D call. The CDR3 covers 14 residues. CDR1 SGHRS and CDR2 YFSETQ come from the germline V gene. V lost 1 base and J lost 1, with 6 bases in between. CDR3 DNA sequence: TGCGCCAGCAGCTTGTTCGTTTCCTACAATGAGCAGTTCTTC. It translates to CASSLFVSYNEQFF.

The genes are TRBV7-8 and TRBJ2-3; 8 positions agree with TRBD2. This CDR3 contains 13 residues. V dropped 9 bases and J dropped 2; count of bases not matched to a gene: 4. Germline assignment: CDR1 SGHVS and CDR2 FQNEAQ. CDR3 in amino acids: CASGTRFTDTQYF. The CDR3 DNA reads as TGTGCCAGTGGGACTAGGTTCACAGATACGCAGTATTTT.

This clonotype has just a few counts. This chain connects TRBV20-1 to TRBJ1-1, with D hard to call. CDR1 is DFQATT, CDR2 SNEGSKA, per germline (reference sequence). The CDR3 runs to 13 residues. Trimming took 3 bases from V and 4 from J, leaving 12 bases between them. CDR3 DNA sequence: TGCAGTGCTAGGGTGAGATGGATCACTGAAGCTTTCTTT. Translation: CSARVRWITEAFF.

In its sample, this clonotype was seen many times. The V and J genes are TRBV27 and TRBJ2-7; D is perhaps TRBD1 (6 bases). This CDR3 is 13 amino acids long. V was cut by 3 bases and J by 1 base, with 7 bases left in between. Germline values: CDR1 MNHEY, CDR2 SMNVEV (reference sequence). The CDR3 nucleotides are TGTGCCAGCAGTTTGGACAGTTCCTACGAGCAGTACTTC. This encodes CASSLDSSYEQYF.

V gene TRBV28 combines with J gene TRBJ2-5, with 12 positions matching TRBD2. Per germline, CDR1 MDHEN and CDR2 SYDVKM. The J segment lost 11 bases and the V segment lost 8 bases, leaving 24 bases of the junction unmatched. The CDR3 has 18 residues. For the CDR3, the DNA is TGTGCCAGCTCTGAACTAGCGGGAGGCCAGGTTAAGGGCAATGAGCAGTACTTC. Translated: CASSELAGGQVKGNEQYF.

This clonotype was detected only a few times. This CDR3 reads CASSPLVELGAYGYTF. CDR3 nucleotides: TGTGCCAGCAGCCCCCTCGTTGAGCTGGGGGCCTACGGCTACACCTTC. The genes are TRBV9 and TRBJ1-2, with TRBD1 as a possible D gene (6 bases). The V end lost 4 bases, the J end lost 8 bases, and 24 bases lay between the germline ends. Per germline, CDR1 SGDLS and CDR2 YYNGEE. The CDR3 is 16 residues long.

The CDR3 spells CASSQEREREETQYF. Written as DNA, the CDR3 is TGTGCCAGCAGCCAAGAGCGGGAGAGGGAAGAGACCCAGTACTTC. The chain employs TRBV4-2 and TRBJ2-5; 7 nucleotides match TRBD2. CDR3 length equals 15 residues. Germline CDR1 LGHNA, CDR2 YNFKEQ. J gave up 3 bases and V 0 bases, and 4 bases lay outside the gene matches.

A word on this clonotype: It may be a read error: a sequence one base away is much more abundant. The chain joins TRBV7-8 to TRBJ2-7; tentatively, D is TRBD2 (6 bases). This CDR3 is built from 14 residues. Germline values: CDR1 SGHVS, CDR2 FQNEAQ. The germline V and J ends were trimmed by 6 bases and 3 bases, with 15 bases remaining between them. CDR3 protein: CASRRDSVHYEQYF. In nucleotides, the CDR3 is TGTGCCAGCAGGCGGGACTCCGTTCACTACGAGCAGTACTTC.

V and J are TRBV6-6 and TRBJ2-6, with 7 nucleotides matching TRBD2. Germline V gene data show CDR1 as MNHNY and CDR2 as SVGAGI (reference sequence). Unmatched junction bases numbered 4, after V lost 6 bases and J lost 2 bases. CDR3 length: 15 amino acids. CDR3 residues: CASRDGGTGANVLTF. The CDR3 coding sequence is TGTGCCAGCAGGGACGGGGGGACTGGGGCCAACGTCCTGACTTTC.

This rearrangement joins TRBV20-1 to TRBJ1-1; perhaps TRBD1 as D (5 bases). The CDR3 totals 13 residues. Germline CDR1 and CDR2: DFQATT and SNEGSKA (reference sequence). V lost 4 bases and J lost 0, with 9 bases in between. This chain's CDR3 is CSATDILNTEAFF. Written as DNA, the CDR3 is TGCAGTGCTACGGACATTCTGAACACTGAAGCTTTCTTT.

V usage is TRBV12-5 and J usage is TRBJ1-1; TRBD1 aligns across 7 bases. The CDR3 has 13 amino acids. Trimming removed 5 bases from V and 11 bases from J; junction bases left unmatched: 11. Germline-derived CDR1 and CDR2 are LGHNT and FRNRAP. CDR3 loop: CASGVAMGQPAFF. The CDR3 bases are TGTGCTAGTGGTGTGGCGATGGGACAGCCGGCTTTCTTT.

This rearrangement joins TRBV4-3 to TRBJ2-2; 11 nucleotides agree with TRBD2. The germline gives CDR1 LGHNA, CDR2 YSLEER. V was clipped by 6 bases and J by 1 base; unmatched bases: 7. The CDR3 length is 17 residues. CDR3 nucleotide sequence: TGCGCCAGCAGACAGCTGCTAGCGGGAGGGAACACCGGGGAGCTGTTTTTT. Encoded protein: CASRQLLAGGNTGELFF.